This T cell receptor (beta chain) originates from a study of T-cell memory formation after mild COVID-19. Study-wide results and caveats: A second wave expanding day 15 to 37 was CD4+-biased; contracting clones were balanced.

As concerns this clonotype: As yet, its antigen is unknown.

Per germline, CDR1 LGHNA and CDR2 YNFKEQ. This CDR3 comprises 17 residues. V trimming: 5 bases; J trimming: 2 bases; junction bases outside the gene matches: 11. One entry per CDR3 protein, called by TCRdb with MiXCR from the 5' RACE reads. The data show about 200,000 distinct CDR3 sequences, 18% seen once. The chain is built from TRBV4-2 and TRBJ2-3, with 9 bases aligning to TRBD2. Sequencing input: PBMCs or a T cell subset sorted from them (not recorded which). This clonotype was obtained from an adult woman who had mild COVID-19 (a few samples of this study predate the infection). Cell type and time point are not known. This chain's CDR3 is CASSAHPGLAPTDTQYF. In DNA, the CDR3 is TGTGCCAGCAGCGCTCACCCGGGACTAGCCCCCACAGATACGCAGTATTTT.